This TCR beta chain was sequenced for a study of PD-L1 blockade in urothelial cancer. On the study more broadly: Blood analyses occurred 3 weeks (second dose) and 6 weeks post treatment start. T cell content in blood samples showed a median of 141,255.

Per germline, CDR1 MNHNY and CDR2 SVGAGI (reference sequence). CDR3 length: 16 residues. V lost 6 bases and J 5 bases, leaving 19 bases between the germline ends. The time point denotes: pretreatment peripheral blood. Patients each gave 1 to 8 samples, pretreatment and on-treatment. Spike-ins of synthetic TCR analog templates went into each PCR. Repertoires were generated with immunoSEQ multiplex PCR, while TCRdb's copy carries only in-frame clones and drops some. Of some 56,000 clones in the sample, 85% were seen once. The receptor's source is a man between 65 and 85 years old with urothelial cancer. The J gene is TRBJ1-4, the V gene TRBV6-6; TRBD1 is a possible D gene (6 bases). The material was PBMCs, obtained around atezolizumab (anti-PD-L1) treatment. The CDR3: CASSPQGLGLNEKLFF. CDR3 nucleotides: TGTGCCAGCAGCCCACAGGGATTGGGCCTGAATGAAAAACTGTTTTTT.